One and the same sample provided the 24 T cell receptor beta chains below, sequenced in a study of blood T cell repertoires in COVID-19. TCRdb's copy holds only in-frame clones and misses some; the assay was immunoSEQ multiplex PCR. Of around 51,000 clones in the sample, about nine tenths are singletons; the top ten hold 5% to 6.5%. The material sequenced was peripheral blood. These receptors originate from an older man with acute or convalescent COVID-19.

In DNA form, the CDR3 reads TGCGCCAGCAGCCCCCCGAGCGGACTAGTATCCGGGGAGCTGTTTTTT. Amino acids: CASSPPSGLVSGELFF. V is TRBV4-3 and J is TRBJ2-2; 7 bases are a match to TRBD2. Trimming removed 4 bases from V and 6 bases from J; junction bases left unmatched: 11. CDR1 and CDR2 (germline): LGHNA, YSLEER. The CDR3 is made up of 16 amino acids.

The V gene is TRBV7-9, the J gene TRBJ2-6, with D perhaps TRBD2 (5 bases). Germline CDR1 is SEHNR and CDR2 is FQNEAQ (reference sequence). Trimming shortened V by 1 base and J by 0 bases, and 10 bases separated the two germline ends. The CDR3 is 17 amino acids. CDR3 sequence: CASSLEGDFSGANVLTF. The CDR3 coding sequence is TGTGCCAGCAGCTTAGAGGGAGATTTCTCTGGGGCCAACGTCCTGACTTTC.

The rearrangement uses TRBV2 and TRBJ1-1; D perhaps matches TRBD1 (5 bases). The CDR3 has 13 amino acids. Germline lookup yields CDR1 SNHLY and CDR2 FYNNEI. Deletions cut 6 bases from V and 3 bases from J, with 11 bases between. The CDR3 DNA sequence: TGTGCCAGCAGCGGTACAGGTTACACTGAAGCTTTCTTT. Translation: CASSGTGYTEAFF.

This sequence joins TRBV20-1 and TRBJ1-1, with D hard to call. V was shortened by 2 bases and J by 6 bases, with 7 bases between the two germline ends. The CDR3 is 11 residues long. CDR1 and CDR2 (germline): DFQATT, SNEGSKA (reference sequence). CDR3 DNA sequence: TGCAGTGCTAGAAGGAGCGCTGAAGCTTTCTTT. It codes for CSARRSAEAFF.

CDR3 in DNA: TGTGCCAGCAGTGAAACGACAGGCCACACAGATACGCAGTATTTT. Protein: CASSETTGHTDTQYF. This chain uses TRBV2 with TRBJ2-3; the D gene is possibly TRBD1 (6 bases). The V end lost 2 bases, the J end lost 2 bases, and 11 bases lay between the germline ends. The CDR3 length is 15 residues. Germline V gene lookup returns CDR1 SNHLY and CDR2 FYNNEI.

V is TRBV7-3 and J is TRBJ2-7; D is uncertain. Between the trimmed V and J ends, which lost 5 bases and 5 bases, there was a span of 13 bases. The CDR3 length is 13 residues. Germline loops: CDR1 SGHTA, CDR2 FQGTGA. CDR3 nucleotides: TGTGCCAGCAGCCGCAGGATGTTGGACGAGCAGTACTTC. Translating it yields CASSRRMLDEQYF.

CDR3 residues: CASSSRLLSSYNSPLHF. The CDR3 nucleotides read TGTGCCAGCAGCTCCCGACTCCTGAGCTCCTATAATTCACCCCTCCACTTT. This chain links TRBV5-6 with TRBJ1-6; unclear D gene. Trimming took off 3 bases at V and 0 bases at J, with 13 bases between the two ends. CDR1 is SGHDT and CDR2 is YYEEEE in the germline V gene. The CDR3 covers 17 residues.

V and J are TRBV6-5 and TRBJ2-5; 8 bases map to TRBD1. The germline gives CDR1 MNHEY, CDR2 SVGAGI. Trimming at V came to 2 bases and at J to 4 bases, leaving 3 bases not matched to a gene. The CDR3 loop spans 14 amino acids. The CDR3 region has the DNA TGTGCCAGCAGTTACCCAGGGGGCGGAGAGACCCAGTACTTC. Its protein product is CASSYPGGGETQYF.

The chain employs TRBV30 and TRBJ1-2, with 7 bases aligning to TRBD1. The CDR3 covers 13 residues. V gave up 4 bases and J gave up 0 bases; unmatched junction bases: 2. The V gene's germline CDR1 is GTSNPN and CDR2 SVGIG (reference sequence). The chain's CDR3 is CAWTRGANYGYTF. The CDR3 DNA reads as TGTGCCTGGACCAGGGGGGCTAACTATGGCTACACCTTC.

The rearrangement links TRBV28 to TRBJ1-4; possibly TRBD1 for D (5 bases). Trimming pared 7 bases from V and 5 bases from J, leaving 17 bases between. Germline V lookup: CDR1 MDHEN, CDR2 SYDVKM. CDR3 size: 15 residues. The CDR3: CASTWGVKLNEKLFF. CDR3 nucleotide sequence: TGTGCCAGCACCTGGGGGGTCAAACTAAATGAAAAACTGTTTTTT.

The CDR3, as DNA: TGCAGCGTTGAACTCGGGACAGGCTACTATGGCTACACCTTC. As protein: CSVELGTGYYGYTF. The chain links TRBV29-1 to TRBJ1-2; 8 bases are a match to TRBD1. Trimming at V came to 2 bases and at J to 3 bases, leaving 5 bases not matched to a gene. Germline CDR1 and CDR2: SQVTM and ANQGSEA. The CDR3 totals 14 residues.

In DNA form, the CDR3 reads TGCGCCAGCAGCTACTTGGCTGGGGCCAACGTCCTGACTTTC. As protein: CASSYLAGANVLTF. The J gene is TRBJ2-6, the V gene TRBV5-1; D is uncertain. Looked up from germline, CDR1 is SGHRS and CDR2 is YFSETQ. The CDR3 is made up of 14 amino acids. V lost 3 bases, J lost 2 bases, and 6 bases lay in between.

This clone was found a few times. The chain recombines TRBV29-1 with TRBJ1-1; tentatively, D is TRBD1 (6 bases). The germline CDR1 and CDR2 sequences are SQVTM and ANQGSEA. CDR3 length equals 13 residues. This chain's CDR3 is CSGVRGGDTEAFF. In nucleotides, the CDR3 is TGCTCAGGGGTACGGGGAGGGGACACTGAAGCTTTCTTT.

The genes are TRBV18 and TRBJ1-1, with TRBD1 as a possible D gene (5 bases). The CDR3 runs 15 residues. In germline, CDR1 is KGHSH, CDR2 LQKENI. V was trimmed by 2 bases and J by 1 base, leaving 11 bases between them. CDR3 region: CASSPGASSNTEAFF. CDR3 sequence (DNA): TGTGCCAGCTCACCAGGGGCCAGCTCGAACACTGAAGCTTTCTTT.

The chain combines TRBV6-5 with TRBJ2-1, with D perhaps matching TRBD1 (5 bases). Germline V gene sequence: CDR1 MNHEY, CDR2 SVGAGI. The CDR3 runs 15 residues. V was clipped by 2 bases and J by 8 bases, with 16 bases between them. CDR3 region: CASSYRRQPGDEQFF. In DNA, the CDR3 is TGTGCCAGCAGTTACAGGAGACAGCCAGGCGATGAGCAGTTCTTC.

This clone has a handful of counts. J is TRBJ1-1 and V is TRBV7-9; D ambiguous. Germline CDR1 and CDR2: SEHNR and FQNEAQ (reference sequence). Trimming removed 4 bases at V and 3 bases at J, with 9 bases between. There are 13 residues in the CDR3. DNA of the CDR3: TGTGCCAGCAGCTATGGAGGGTACACTGAAGCTTTCTTT. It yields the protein CASSYGGYTEAFF.

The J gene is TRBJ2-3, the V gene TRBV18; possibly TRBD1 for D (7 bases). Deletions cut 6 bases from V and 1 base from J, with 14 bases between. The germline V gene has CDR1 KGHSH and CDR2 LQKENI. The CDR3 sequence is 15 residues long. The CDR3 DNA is TGTGCCAGCTCTGAGGACAGGAGGGGCACAGATACGCAGTATTTT. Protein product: CASSEDRRGTDTQYF.

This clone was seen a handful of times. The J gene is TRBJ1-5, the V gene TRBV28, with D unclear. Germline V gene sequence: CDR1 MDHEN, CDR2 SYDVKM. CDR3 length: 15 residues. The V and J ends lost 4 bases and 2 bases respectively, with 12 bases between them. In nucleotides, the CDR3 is TGTGCCAGCAGTTCAGAGGGTGGGGGCAATCAGCCCCAGCATTTT. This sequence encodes CASSSEGGGNQPQHF.

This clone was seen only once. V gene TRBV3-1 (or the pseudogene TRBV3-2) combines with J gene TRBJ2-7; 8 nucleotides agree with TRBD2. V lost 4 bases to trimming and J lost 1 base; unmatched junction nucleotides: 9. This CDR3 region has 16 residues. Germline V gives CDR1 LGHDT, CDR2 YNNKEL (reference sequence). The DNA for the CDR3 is TGTGCCAGCAGCCTCGGTGGCGGGGGGCGTTCCTACGAGCAGTACTTC. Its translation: CASSLGGGGRSYEQYF.

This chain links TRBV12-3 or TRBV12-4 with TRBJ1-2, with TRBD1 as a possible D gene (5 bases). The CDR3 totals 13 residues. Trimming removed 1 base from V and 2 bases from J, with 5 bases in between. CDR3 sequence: CASSLEGNYGYTF. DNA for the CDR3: TGTGCCAGCAGTTTAGAGGGGAACTATGGCTACACCTTC.

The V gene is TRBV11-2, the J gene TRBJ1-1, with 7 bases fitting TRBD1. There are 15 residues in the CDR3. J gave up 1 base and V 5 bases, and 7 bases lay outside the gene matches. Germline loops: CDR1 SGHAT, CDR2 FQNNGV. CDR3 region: CASSPRQGKNTEAFF. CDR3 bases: TGTGCCAGCAGCCCCCGACAGGGCAAGAACACTGAAGCTTTCTTT. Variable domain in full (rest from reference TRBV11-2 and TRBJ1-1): EAGVAQSPRYKIIEKRQSVAFWCNPISGHATLYWYQQILGQGPKLLIQFQNNGVVDDSQLPKDRFSAERLKGVDSTLKIQPAKLEDSAVYLCASSPRQGKNTEAFFGQGTRLTVV.

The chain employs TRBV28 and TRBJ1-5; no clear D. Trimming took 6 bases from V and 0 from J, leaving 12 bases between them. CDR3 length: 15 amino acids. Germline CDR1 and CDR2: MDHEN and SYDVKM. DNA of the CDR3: TGTGCCAGCAGAAACCAGGATTTTAGCAATCAGCCCCAGCATTTT. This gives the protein CASRNQDFSNQPQHF. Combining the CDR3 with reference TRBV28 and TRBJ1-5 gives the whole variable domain DVKVTQSSRYLVKRTGEKVFLECVQDMDHENMFWYRQDPGLGLRLIYFSYDVKMKEKGDIPEGYSVSREKKERFSLILESASTNQTSMYLCASRNQDFSNQPQHFGDGTRLSIL.

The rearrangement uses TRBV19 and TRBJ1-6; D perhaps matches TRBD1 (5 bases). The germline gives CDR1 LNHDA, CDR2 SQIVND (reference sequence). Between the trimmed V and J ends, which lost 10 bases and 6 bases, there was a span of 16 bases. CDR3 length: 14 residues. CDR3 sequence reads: CATNSWGGNSPLHF. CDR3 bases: TGTGCCACCAACTCGTGGGGGGGTAATTCACCCCTCCACTTT.

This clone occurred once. CDR3 sequence (DNA): TGTGCCAGCAGCTCAAGGGCAGGGGTGAACACCGGGGAGCTGTTTTTT. Translated: CASSSRAGVNTGELFF. The chain employs TRBV9 and TRBJ2-2, with D possibly being TRBD1 (6 bases). The germline V gene has CDR1 SGDLS and CDR2 YYNGEE. Trimming took 4 bases from V and 1 from J, leaving 14 bases between them. The CDR3 covers 16 residues.